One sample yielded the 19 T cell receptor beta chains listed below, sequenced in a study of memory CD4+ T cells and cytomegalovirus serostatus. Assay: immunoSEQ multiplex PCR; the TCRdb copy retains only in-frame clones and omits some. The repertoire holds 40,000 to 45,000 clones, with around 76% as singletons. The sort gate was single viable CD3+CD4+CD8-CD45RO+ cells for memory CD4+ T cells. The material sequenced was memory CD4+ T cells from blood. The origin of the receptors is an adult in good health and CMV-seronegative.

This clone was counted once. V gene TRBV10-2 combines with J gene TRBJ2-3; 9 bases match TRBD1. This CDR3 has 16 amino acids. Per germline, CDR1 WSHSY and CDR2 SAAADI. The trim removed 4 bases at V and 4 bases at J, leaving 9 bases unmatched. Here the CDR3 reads CASSVRGQGTPDTQYF. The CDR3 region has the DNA TGCGCCAGCAGTGTTAGGGGACAGGGTACCCCAGATACGCAGTATTTT.

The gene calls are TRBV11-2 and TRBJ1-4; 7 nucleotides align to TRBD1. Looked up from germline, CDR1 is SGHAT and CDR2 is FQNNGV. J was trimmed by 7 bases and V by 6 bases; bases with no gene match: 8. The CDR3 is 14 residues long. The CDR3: CASSQGGPGEKLFF. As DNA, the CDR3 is TGTGCCAGCAGTCAGGGGGGGCCCGGTGAAAAACTGTTTTTT.

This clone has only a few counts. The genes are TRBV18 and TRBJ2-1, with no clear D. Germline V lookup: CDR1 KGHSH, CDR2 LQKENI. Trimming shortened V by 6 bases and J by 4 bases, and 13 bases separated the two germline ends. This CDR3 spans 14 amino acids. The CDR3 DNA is TGTGCCAGCTCTCCCCCGAGCCGGTACAATGAGCAGTTCTTC. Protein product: CASSPPSRYNEQFF. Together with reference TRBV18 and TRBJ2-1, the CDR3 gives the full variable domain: NAGVMQNPRHLVRRRGQEARLRCSPMKGHSHVYWYRQLPEEGLKFMVYLQKENIIDESGMPKERFSAEFPKEGPSILRIQQVVRGDSAAYFCASSPPSRYNEQFFGPGTRLTVL.

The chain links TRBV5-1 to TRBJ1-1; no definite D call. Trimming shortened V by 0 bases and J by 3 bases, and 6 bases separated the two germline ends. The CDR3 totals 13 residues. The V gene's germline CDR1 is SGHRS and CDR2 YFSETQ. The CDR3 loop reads CASSLGWDTEAFF. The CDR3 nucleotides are TGCGCCAGCAGCTTGGGATGGGACACTGAAGCTTTCTTT. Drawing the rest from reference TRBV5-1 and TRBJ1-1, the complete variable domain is KAGVTQTPRYLIKTRGQQVTLSCSPISGHRSVSWYQQTPGQGLQFLFEYFSETQRNKGNFPGRFSGRQFSNSRSEMNVSTLELGDSALYLCASSLGWDTEAFFGQGTRLTVV.

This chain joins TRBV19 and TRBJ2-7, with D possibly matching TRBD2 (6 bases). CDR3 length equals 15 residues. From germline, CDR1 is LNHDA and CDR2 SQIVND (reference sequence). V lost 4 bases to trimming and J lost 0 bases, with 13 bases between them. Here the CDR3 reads CASSTLGGPSYEQYF. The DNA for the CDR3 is TGTGCCAGTAGTACCTTGGGGGGTCCCTCCTACGAGCAGTACTTC.

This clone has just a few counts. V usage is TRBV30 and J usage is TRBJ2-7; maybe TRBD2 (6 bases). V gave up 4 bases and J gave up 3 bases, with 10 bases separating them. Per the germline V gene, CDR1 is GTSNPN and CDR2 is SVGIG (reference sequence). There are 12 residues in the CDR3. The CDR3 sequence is CAWTSDNYEQYF. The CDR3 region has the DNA TGTGCCTGGACTAGCGACAACTACGAGCAGTACTTC.

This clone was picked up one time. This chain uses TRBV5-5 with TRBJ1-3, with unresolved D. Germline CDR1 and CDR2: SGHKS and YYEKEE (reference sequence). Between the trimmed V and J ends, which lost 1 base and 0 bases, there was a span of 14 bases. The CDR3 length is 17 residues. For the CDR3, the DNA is TGTGCCAGCAGCTTGTTGGGGTCAACTGTCTCTGGAAACACCATATATTTT. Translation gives CASSLLGSTVSGNTIYF.

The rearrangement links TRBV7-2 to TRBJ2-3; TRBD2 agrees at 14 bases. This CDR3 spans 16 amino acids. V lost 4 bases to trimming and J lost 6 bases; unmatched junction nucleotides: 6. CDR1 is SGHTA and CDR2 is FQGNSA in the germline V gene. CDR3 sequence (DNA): TGTGCCAGCAGCTCACGACTAGCGGGGGGGAAGGATACGCAGTATTTT. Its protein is CASSSRLAGGKDTQYF.

CDR3 amino acids: CASSSRGLNNYGYTF. In DNA form, the CDR3 reads TGTGCCAGCAGCTCCAGGGGGCTGAATAACTATGGCTACACCTTC. The chain couples TRBV7-9 to TRBJ1-2, with 8 positions matching TRBD1. There are 15 residues in the CDR3. CDR1 is SEHNR, CDR2 FQNEAQ, per germline (reference sequence). Losses at the gene ends were 4 bases for V and 1 base for J; bases not matched to a gene: 5.

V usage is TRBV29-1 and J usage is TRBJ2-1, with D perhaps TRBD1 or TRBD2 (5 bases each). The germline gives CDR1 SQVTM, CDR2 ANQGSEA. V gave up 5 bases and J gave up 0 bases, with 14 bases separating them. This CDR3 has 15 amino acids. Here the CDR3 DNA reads TGCAGCGTTCCAAGAGGGGAGAGCTCCTACAATGAGCAGTTCTTC. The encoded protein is CSVPRGESSYNEQFF.

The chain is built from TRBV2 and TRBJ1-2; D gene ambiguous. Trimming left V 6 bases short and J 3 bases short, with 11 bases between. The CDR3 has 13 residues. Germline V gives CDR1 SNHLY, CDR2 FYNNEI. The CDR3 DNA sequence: TGTGCCAGCAGGACCCGTCAGTACTATGGCTACACCTTC. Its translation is CASRTRQYYGYTF.

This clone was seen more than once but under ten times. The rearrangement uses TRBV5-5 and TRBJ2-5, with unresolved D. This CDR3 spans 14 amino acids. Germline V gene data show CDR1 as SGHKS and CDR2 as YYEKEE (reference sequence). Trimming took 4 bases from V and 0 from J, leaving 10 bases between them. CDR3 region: CASSHSGHQETQYF. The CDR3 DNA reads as TGTGCCAGCAGCCATTCAGGACACCAAGAGACCCAGTACTTC.

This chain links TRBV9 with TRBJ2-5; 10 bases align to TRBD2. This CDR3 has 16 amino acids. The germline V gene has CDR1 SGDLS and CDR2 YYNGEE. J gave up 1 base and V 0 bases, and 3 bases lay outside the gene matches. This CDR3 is CASSVGERGGQETQYF. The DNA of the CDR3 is TGTGCCAGCAGCGTAGGTGAGCGGGGGGGCCAAGAGACCCAGTACTTC.

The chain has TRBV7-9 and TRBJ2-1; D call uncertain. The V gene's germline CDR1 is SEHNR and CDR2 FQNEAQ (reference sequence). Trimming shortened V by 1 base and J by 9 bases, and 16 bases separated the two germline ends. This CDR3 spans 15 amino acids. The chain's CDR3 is CASSLGQASWGEQFF. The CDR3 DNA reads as TGTGCCAGCAGCTTAGGGCAGGCCTCTTGGGGTGAGCAGTTCTTC.

The CDR3, as DNA: TGTGCCAGTAGTACCAGGGGTATTGTGTATGGCTACACCTTC. Protein: CASSTRGIVYGYTF. The chain joins TRBV19 to TRBJ1-2, with D possibly TRBD1 on 6 matching bases. Germline CDR1 LNHDA, CDR2 SQIVND (reference sequence). With 4 bases removed from V and 5 bases from J, the gap between germline ends came to 14 bases. This CDR3 region has 14 residues.

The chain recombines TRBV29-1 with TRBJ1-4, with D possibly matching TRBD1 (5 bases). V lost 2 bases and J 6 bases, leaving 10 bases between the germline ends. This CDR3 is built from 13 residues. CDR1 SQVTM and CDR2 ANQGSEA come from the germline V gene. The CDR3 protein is CSVETGGYEKLFF. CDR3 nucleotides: TGCAGCGTTGAAACCGGGGGATATGAAAAACTGTTTTTT. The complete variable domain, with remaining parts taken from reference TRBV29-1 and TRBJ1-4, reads SAVISQKPSRDICQRGTSLTIQCQVDSQVTMMFWYRQQPGQSLTLIATANQGSEATYESGFVIDKFPISRPNLTFSTLTVSNMSPEDSSIYLCSVETGGYEKLFFGSGTQLSVL.

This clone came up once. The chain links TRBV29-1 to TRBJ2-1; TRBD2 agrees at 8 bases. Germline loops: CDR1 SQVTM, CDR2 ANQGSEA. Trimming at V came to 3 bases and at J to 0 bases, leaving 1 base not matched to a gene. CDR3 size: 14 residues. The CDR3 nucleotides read TGCAGCGTTGACCGGGGGGGCTCCTACAATGAGCAGTTCTTC. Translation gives CSVDRGGSYNEQFF.

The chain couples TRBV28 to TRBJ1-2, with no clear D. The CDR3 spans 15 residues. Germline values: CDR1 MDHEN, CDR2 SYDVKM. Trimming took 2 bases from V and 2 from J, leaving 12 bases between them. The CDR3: CASSLITITNYGYTF. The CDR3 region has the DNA TGTGCCAGCAGTTTAATCACAATTACGAACTATGGCTACACCTTC.

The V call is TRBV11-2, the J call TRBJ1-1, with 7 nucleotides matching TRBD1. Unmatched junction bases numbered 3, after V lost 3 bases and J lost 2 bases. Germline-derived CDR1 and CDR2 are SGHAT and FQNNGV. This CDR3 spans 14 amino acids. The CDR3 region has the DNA TGTGCCAGCAGCTTTGGGACAGCAAACACTGAAGCTTTCTTT. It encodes CASSFGTANTEAFF.